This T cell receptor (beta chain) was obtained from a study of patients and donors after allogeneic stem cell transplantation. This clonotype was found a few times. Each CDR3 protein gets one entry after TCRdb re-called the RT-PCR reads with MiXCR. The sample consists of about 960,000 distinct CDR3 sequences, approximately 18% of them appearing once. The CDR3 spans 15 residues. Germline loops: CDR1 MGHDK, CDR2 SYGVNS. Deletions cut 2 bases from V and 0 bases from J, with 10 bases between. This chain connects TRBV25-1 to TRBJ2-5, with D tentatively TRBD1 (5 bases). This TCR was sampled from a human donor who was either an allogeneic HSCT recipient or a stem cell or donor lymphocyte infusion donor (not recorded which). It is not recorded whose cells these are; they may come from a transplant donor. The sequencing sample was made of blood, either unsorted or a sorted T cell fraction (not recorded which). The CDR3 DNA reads TGTGCCAGCAGTGAACAAGGACATTACCAAGAGACCCAGTACTTC. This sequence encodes CASSEQGHYQETQYF.